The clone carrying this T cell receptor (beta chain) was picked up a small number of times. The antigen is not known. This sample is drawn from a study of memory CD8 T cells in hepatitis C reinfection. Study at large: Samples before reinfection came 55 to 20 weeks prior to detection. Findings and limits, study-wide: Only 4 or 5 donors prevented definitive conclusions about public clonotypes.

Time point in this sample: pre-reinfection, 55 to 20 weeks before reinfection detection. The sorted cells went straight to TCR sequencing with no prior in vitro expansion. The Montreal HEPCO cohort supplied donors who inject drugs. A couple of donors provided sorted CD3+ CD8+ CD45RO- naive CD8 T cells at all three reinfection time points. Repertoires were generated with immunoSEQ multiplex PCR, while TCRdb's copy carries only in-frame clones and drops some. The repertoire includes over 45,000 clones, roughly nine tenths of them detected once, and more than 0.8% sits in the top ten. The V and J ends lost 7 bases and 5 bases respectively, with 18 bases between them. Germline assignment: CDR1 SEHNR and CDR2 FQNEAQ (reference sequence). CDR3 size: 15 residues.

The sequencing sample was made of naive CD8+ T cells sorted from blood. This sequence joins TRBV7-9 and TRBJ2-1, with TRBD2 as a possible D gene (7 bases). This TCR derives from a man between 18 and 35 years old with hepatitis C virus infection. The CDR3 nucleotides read TGTGCCAGCACCGGAGGGGGAGGGCTCAACAATGAGCAGTTCTTC. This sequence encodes CASTGGGGLNNEQFF.